The 12 T cell receptor beta chains given below trace back to one sample, sequenced in a study of T cell repertoires in cytomegalovirus infection. TCRdb passed the reads through MiXCR, listing each CDR3 protein once. Of under 200,000 distinct CDR3 sequences in the sample, 7.5% to 10% were seen once. Sequenced: PBMCs. The receptors were sampled from a human donor in good health (CMV status not recorded). Some clones in this sample may be carry-over from other donors' samples.

V and J are TRBV14 and TRBJ2-3; TRBD1 aligns across 8 bases. The CDR3 has 16 residues. V dropped 7 bases and J dropped 1; count of bases not matched to a gene: 10. Germline CDR1 and CDR2: SGHDN and FVKESK. CDR3 sequence: CASTGRLTGGTDTQYF. CDR3 coding DNA: TGTGCCAGCACCGGACGGCTGACAGGGGGCACAGATACGCAGTATTTT.

The chain carries TRBV15 and TRBJ1-2; no reliable D call. V was clipped by 8 bases and J by 8 bases, with 12 bases between them. The CDR3 sequence is 11 residues long. Germline V gene sequence: CDR1 LNHNV, CDR2 YYDKDF (reference sequence). The CDR3: CATGRGSGYTF. DNA for the CDR3: TGTGCCACCGGGAGAGGGTCCGGCTACACCTTC.

This clonotype was detected ten times or more. This sequence joins TRBV28 and TRBJ1-2; TRBD1 matches at 7 bases. CDR3 length equals 14 residues. J gave up 5 bases and V 6 bases, and 9 bases lay outside the gene matches. The V gene's germline CDR1 is MDHEN and CDR2 SYDVKM. The CDR3 DNA sequence: TGTGCCAGCAGCCAGGACAGGATCTCATATGGCTACACCTTC. Protein sequence: CASSQDRISYGYTF.

This clonotype was seen ten or more times. The chain combines TRBV18 with TRBJ2-7; perhaps TRBD2 as D (6 bases). Looked up from germline, CDR1 is KGHSH and CDR2 is LQKENI. The CDR3 consists of 14 residues. V was shortened by 6 bases and J by 2 bases, with 14 bases between the two germline ends. The CDR3, as DNA: TGTGCCAGCTCGCGGGACCGGCGGACCTACGAGCAGTACTTC. Its translation is CASSRDRRTYEQYF. Using reference TRBV18 and TRBJ2-7 for the parts outside the CDR3, the full variable domain is NAGVMQNPRHLVRRRGQEARLRCSPMKGHSHVYWYRQLPEEGLKFMVYLQKENIIDESGMPKERFSAEFPKEGPSILRIQQVVRGDSAAYFCASSRDRRTYEQYFGPGTRLTVT.

The chain links TRBV9 to TRBJ2-3; D gene unclear. Trimming took 0 bases from V and 0 from J, leaving 14 bases between them. The CDR3 consists of 17 residues. Germline V CDR1 and CDR2: SGDLS, YYNGEE. CDR3 loop: CASSVGGTLTSTDTQYF. The CDR3 bases are TGTGCCAGCAGCGTAGGGGGTACCCTTACTAGCACAGATACGCAGTATTTT.

This clonotype came up a few times. This chain links TRBV12-3 or TRBV12-4 with TRBJ2-2, with TRBD1 identical over 7 bases. The CDR3 has 15 residues. Trimming took 6 bases from V and 6 from J; bases not matched to a gene: 10. CDR3 protein: CASSPQTGIAGELFF. The CDR3 DNA reads TGTGCCAGCAGCCCCCAGACAGGGATCGCCGGGGAGCTGTTTTTT.

This clonotype came up many times. The chain employs TRBV6-2 or TRBV6-3 and TRBJ2-2; D gene ambiguous. The CDR3 runs 13 residues. Per germline, CDR1 MNHEY and CDR2 SVGEGT. Trimming took 2 bases from V and 5 from J, leaving 6 bases between them. CDR3 nucleotides: TGTGCCAGCAGTTACAAGGATACCGGGGAGCTGTTTTTT. This sequence encodes CASSYKDTGELFF.

This chain links TRBV28 with TRBJ1-1, with D perhaps matching TRBD1 (6 bases). Looked up from germline, CDR1 is MDHEN and CDR2 is SYDVKM. This CDR3 is 13 amino acids long. The V end lost 2 bases, the J end lost 10 bases, and 14 bases lay between the germline ends. CDR3 residues: CASSLTGGAGAFF. DNA for the CDR3: TGTGCCAGCAGTTTAACGGGGGGCGCCGGAGCTTTCTTT.

This clonotype was found a few times. The chain is built from TRBV28 and TRBJ2-7; weak D call: TRBD2 (6 bases). The V gene lost 10 bases and the J gene lost 1 base, with 20 bases spanning the gap. CDR1 is MDHEN, CDR2 SYDVKM, per germline. The CDR3 is 15 residues long. Here the CDR3 reads CATSLGVSGSYEQYF. In DNA form, the CDR3 reads TGTGCCACCTCCCTTGGGGTTAGCGGATCCTACGAGCAGTACTTC. Based on the CDR3 plus reference TRBV28 and TRBJ2-7, the full variable domain is DVKVTQSSRYLVKRTGEKVFLECVQDMDHENMFWYRQDPGLGLRLIYFSYDVKMKEKGDIPEGYSVSREKKERFSLILESASTNQTSMYLCATSLGVSGSYEQYFGPGTRLTVT.

This clonotype turned up a few times. The V gene is TRBV28, the J gene TRBJ1-1; 9 nucleotides line up with TRBD1. V shed 3 bases, J shed 1 base, and the junction held 3 bases outside the gene matches. Germline V CDR1 and CDR2: MDHEN, SYDVKM. The CDR3 is 15 residues long. The CDR3 region is CASSFGDRENTEAFF. The CDR3 region has the DNA TGTGCCAGCAGTTTTGGGGACAGGGAGAACACTGAAGCTTTCTTT. Together with reference TRBV28 and TRBJ1-1, the CDR3 gives the full variable domain: DVKVTQSSRYLVKRTGEKVFLECVQDMDHENMFWYRQDPGLGLRLIYFSYDVKMKEKGDIPEGYSVSREKKERFSLILESASTNQTSMYLCASSFGDRENTEAFFGQGTRLTVV.

The genes are TRBV29-1 and TRBJ2-5, with 9 bases identical to TRBD1. The ends lost 6 bases at V and 5 bases at J; junction bases unmatched: 7. CDR3 length: 13 residues. Germline V lookup: CDR1 SQVTM, CDR2 ANQGSEA. CDR3 DNA: TGCAGCGTAGAGGGGACAGGGTGGGAGACCCAGTACTTC. Translated: CSVEGTGWETQYF. Combining the CDR3 with reference TRBV29-1 and TRBJ2-5 gives the whole variable domain SAVISQKPSRDICQRGTSLTIQCQVDSQVTMMFWYRQQPGQSLTLIATANQGSEATYESGFVIDKFPISRPNLTFSTLTVSNMSPEDSSIYLCSVEGTGWETQYFGPGTRLLVL.

The genes are TRBV6-2 or TRBV6-3 and TRBJ2-1; no firm D call. CDR3 length: 15 amino acids. Per germline, CDR1 MNHEY and CDR2 SVGEGT. V lost 2 bases and J lost 0, with 8 bases in between. The CDR3 DNA reads TGTGCCAGCAGTTACCAGCCTAACTCCTACAATGAGCAGTTCTTC. This codes for CASSYQPNSYNEQFF.